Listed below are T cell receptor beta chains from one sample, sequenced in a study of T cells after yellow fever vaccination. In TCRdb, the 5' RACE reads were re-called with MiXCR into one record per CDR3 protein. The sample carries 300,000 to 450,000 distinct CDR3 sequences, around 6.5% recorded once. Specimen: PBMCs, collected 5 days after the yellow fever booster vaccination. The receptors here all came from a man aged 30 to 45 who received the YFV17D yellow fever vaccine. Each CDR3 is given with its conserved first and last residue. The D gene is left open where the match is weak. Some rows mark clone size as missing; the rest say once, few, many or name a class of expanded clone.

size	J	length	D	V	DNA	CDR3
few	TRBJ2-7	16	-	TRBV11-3	TGTGCCAGCAGCCCGCTTGGCCAAACAGGAATCTACGAGCAGTACTTC	CASSPLGQTGIYEQYF
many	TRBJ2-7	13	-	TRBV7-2	TGTGCCAGCAGCTTACAGGGCTTCTACGAGCAGTACTTC	CASSLQGFYEQYF
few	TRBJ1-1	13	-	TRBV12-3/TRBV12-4	TGTGCCAGCAGTTTTAGGTGGAACACTGAAGCTTTCTTT	CASSFRWNTEAFF
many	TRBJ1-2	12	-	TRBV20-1	TGCAGTGCCACCCCAGGAGTTTATGGCTACACCTTC	CSATPGVYGYTF
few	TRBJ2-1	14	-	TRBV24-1	TGTGCCACCAGTGATCTGACAGGCCACAATGAGCAGTTCTTC	CATSDLTGHNEQFF
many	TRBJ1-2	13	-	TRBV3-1	TGTGCCAGCAGCCTGACGGATGCCTATGGCTACACCTTC	CASSLTDAYGYTF
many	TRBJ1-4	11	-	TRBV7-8	TGTGCCAGCGGACAAATGGAAAAACTGTTTTTT	CASGQMEKLFF
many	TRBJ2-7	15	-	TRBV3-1	TGTGCCAGCAGCCCCAATTACGCCCCCATCTACGAGCAGTACTTC	CASSPNYAPIYEQYF
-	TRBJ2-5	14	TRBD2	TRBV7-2	TGTGCCAGCACCTACCCCGGGACTAGGCAGACCCAGTACTTC	CASTYPGTRQTQYF
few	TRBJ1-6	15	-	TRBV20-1	TGCAGTGCTAGAGGGGTCCGGACACTAGATTCACCCCTCCACTTT	CSARGVRTLDSPLHF
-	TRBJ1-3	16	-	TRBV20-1	TGCTGTGCTTTCGGAAGATTCGAAAGCGCTGGAAACACCATATATTTT	CCAFGRFESAGNTIYF
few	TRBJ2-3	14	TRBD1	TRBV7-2	TGTGCCAGCAGGTGGGGACAGGGCACAGATACGCAGTATTTT	CASRWGQGTDTQYF
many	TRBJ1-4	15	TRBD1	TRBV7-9	TGTGCCAGCAGCTTATCGACAGGGAAGCATGAAAAACTGTTTTTT	CASSLSTGKHEKLFF
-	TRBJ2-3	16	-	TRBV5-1	TGCGCCAGCAGCTTGGGTGATTTCGAGCACACAGATACGCAGTATTTT	CASSLGDFEHTDTQYF
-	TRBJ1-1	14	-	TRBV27	TGTGCCAGCAGTGAATGGGGGAACGGGGCTGAAGCTTTCTTT	CASSEWGNGAEAFF
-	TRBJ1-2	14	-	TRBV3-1	TGTGCCAGCAGCCAAGAGGGAGGATTGAGTGGCTACACCTTC	CASSQEGGLSGYTF
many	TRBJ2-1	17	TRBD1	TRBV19	TGTGCCAGTAGTTCACAGGGGAAGGGGCGGCCGAGGAATGAGCAGTTCTTC	CASSSQGKGRPRNEQFF
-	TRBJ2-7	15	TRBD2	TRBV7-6	TGTGCCAGCACCCCGGGGGGGGGCCCCTTGAACGAGCAGTACTTC	CASTPGGGPLNEQYF
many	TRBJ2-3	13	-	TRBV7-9	TGTGCCAGCAGCTTGGCAAGGGGAGATACGCAGTATTTT	CASSLARGDTQYF
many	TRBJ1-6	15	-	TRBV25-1	TGTGCCAGCAGCCGGACATACACCGAGACTTCACCCCTCCACTTT	CASSRTYTETSPLHF
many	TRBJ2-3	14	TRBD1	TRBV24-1	TGTGCCACCAGTGAGGGGACAGGGGTGGATACGCAGTATTTT	CATSEGTGVDTQYF
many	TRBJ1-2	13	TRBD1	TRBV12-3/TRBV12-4	TGTGCCAGCAGTTTGGACAGGGGAGGCGGCTACACCTTC	CASSLDRGGGYTF
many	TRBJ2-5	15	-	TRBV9	TGTGCCAGCTCACGGGTTGGCCGGGACCAAGAGACCCAGTACTTC	CASSRVGRDQETQYF
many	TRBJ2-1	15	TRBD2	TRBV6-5	TGTGCCAGCAGTTTCGGGACTAGCGGGAGTAATGAGCAGTTCTTC	CASSFGTSGSNEQFF
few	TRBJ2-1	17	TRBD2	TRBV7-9	TGTGCCAGCAGCTTAGAGATAGTCGGGGGGGCCTACAATGAGCAGTTCTTC	CASSLEIVGGAYNEQFF
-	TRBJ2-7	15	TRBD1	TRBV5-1	TGCGCCAGCAGCGGGGGACAGGGGATGGCGGCCGAGCAGTACTTC	CASSGGQGMAAEQYF
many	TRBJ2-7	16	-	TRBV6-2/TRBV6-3	TGTGCCAGCAGTTACTCGTTTCGGGCAGGAACCTACGAGCAGTACTTC	CASSYSFRAGTYEQYF
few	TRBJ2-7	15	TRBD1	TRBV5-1	TGCGCCAGCAGCTCGACCGGGACAGGGGCGAGTGAGCAGTACTTC	CASSSTGTGASEQYF
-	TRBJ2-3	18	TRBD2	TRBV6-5	TGTGCCAGCAGTTATACCCCGGGGGAGCGGGAGGGGCCAGATACGCAGTATTTT	CASSYTPGEREGPDTQYF
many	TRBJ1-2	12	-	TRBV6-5	TGTGCCAGCAGTCCCCTGACCGGTGGCTACACCTTC	CASSPLTGGYTF
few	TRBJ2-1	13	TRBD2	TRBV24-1	TGTGCCACCGGGGGGGAACCCTACAATGAGCAGTTCTTC	CATGGEPYNEQFF
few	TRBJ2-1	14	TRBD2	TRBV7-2	TGTGCCAGCAGCTTAGCGTGGACTAGTAGTGAGCAGTTCTTC	CASSLAWTSSEQFF
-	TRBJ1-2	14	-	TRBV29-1	TGCAGCGTTCAACTTCCTGGCAGGAACTATGGCTACACCTTC	CSVQLPGRNYGYTF
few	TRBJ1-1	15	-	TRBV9	TGTGCCAGCAGCCCCCGGGGGCGGTTGGACACTGAAGCTTTCTTT	CASSPRGRLDTEAFF
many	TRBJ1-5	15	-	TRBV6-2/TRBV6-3	TGTGCCAGCAGTTCCGATTACCTTAGCAATCAGCCCCAGCATTTT	CASSSDYLSNQPQHF
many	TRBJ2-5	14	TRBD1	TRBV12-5	TGTGCTAGTGCCCAGGGGCAGGGGGTTCAGACCCAGTACTTC	CASAQGQGVQTQYF
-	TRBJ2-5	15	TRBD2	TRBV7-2	TGTGCCAGCAGCTTATGGGGAGGGACTCAAGAGACCCAGTACTTC	CASSLWGGTQETQYF
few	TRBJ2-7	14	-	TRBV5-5	TGTGCCAGCAGCTTGGTTCCCGAAGGCTACGAGCAGTACTTC	CASSLVPEGYEQYF
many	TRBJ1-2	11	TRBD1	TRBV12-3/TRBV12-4	TGTGCCATGGGACAGGGGTATGGCTACACCTTC	CAMGQGYGYTF
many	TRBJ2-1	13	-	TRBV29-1	TGCAGCGTTGAGGCTAATATGGGCAATGAGCAGTTCTTC	CSVEANMGNEQFF
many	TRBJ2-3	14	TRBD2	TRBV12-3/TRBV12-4	TGTGCCAGCAGTTTGGGGGGGGACTTGGGTACGCAGTATTTT	CASSLGGDLGTQYF
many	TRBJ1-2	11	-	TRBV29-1	TGCAGCGGATCAGGGGACTATGGCTACACCTTC	CSGSGDYGYTF